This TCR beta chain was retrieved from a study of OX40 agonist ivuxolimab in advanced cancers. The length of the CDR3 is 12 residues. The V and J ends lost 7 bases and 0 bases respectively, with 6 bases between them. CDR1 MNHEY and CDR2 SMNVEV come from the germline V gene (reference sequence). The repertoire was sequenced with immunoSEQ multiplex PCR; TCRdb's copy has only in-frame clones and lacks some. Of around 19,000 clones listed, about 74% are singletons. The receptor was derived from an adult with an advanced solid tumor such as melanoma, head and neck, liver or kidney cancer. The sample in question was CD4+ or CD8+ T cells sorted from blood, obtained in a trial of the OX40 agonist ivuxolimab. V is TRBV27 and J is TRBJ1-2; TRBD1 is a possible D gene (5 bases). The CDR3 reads CASMTANYGYTF. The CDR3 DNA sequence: TGTGCCAGCATGACAGCTAACTATGGCTACACCTTC.